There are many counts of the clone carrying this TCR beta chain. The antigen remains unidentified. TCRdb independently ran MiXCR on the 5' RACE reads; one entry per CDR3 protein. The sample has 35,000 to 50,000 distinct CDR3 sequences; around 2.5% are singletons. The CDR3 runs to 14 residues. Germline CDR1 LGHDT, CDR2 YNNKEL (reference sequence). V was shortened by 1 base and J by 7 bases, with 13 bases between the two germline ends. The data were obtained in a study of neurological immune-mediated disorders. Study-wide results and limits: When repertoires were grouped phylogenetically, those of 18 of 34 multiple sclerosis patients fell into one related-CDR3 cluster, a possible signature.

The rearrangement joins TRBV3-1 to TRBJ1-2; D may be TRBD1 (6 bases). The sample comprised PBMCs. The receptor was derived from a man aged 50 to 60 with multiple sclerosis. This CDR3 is CASSQVRGRSGYTF. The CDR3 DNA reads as TGTGCCAGCAGCCAAGTGCGGGGGCGTAGTGGCTACACCTTC.